The 15 T cell receptor beta chains reported below all come from one sample, sequenced in a study of patients and donors after allogeneic stem cell transplantation. TCRdb used MiXCR to reprocess the RT-PCR reads, holding one entry per CDR3 protein. The sample includes about a million distinct CDR3 sequences, 18% of them seen just once. Source material: blood, either unsorted or a sorted T cell fraction (not recorded which). Source of these receptors: a human donor who was either an allogeneic HSCT recipient or a stem cell or donor lymphocyte infusion donor (not recorded which). It is not recorded whose cells these are; they may come from a transplant donor.

This clonotype appeared many times. The chain links TRBV12-3 or TRBV12-4 to TRBJ2-7, with a tentative D call TRBD2 (6 bases). The V end lost 1 base, the J end lost 6 bases, and 13 bases lay between the germline ends. CDR3 length equals 14 residues. The CDR3 DNA is TGTGCCAGCAGTTTAGTGGCGGGGAGGAGCGAGCAGTACTTC. Its protein product is CASSLVAGRSEQYF.

This clonotype was recorded a few times. V gene TRBV3-1 combines with J gene TRBJ2-1; D call uncertain. Germline assignment: CDR1 LGHDT and CDR2 YNNKEL (reference sequence). CDR3 length equals 11 residues. Trimming cost V 3 bases and J 9 bases, with 6 bases left between them. CDR3 loop: CASSQGSEQFF. As DNA, the CDR3 is TGTGCCAGCAGCCAGGGTAGTGAGCAGTTCTTC.

This clonotype was found many times. The gene calls are TRBV5-1 and TRBJ2-7, with D tentatively TRBD1 or TRBD2 (5 bases each). Germline V gene data show CDR1 as SGHRS and CDR2 as YFSETQ. Trimming took off 5 bases at V and 0 bases at J, with 12 bases between the two ends. The CDR3 length is 14 residues. CDR3 sequence: CASSAGTVSYEQYF. In DNA form, the CDR3 reads TGCGCCAGCAGTGCTGGGACGGTCTCCTACGAGCAGTACTTC. The variable domain in full, completed from reference TRBV5-1 and TRBJ2-7, reads KAGVTQTPRYLIKTRGQQVTLSCSPISGHRSVSWYQQTPGQGLQFLFEYFSETQRNKGNFPGRFSGRQFSNSRSEMNVSTLELGDSALYLCASSAGTVSYEQYFGPGTRLTVT.

The V and J genes are TRBV7-9 and TRBJ1-5, with TRBD1 as a possible D gene (5 bases). The CDR3 loop spans 13 amino acids. V was clipped by 1 base and J by 8 bases, with 9 bases between them. Germline V gene lookup returns CDR1 SEHNR and CDR2 FQNEAQ (reference sequence). The CDR3 DNA reads as TGTGCCAGCAGCTTAGTATCGGGGGAGCCCCAGCATTTT. This translates into CASSLVSGEPQHF. Looking up the rest from reference TRBV7-9 and TRBJ1-5 gives the full variable domain: DTGVSQNPRHKITKRGQNVTFRCDPISEHNRLYWYRQTLGQGPEFLTYFQNEAQLEKSRLLSDRFSAERPKGSFSTLEIQRTEQGDSAMYLCASSLVSGEPQHFGDGTRLSIL.

This clonotype was seen more than once but under ten times. The J gene is TRBJ2-5, the V gene TRBV4-1; the D is unclear. The CDR3 contains 14 residues. V gave up 0 bases and J gave up 4 bases, with 9 bases separating them. Germline V gene data show CDR1 as MGHRA and CDR2 as YSYEKL. Written as DNA, the CDR3 is TGCGCCAGCAGCCAAGAGCCCTATTTAGAGACCCAGTACTTC. This encodes CASSQEPYLETQYF.

The rearrangement uses TRBV18 and TRBJ2-7, with D maybe TRBD1 (6 bases). CDR1 KGHSH and CDR2 LQKENI come from the germline V gene. The CDR3 is 14 amino acids. The germline V and J ends were trimmed by 4 bases and 3 bases, with 13 bases remaining between them. The CDR3 DNA is TGTGCCAGCTCACAGGCAGGGGACCACTACGAGCAGTACTTC. The encoded protein is CASSQAGDHYEQYF.

V gene TRBV7-9 combines with J gene TRBJ1-1; D unclear. CDR3 length: 14 residues. The ends were cut back, 6 bases at V and 7 bases at J, with 18 bases in the middle. Germline V gene sequence: CDR1 SEHNR, CDR2 FQNEAQ (reference sequence). The CDR3 region has the DNA TGTGCCAGCAGTCTCCAGTCGGGAGTCCTTGAAGCTTTCTTT. Translated: CASSLQSGVLEAFF.

The rearrangement uses TRBV30 and TRBJ2-5; tentatively, D is TRBD1 (5 bases). Germline CDR1 reads GTSNPN; CDR2 reads SVGIG (reference sequence). V was cut by 3 bases and J by 2 bases, with 10 bases left in between. The CDR3 spans 13 residues. The DNA for the CDR3 is TGTGCCTGGAGCGGTAGGGGACAAGAGACCCAGTACTTC. Protein product: CAWSGRGQETQYF.

The chain has TRBV29-1 and TRBJ2-4, with 7 positions matching TRBD1. From germline, CDR1 is SQVTM and CDR2 ANQGSEA. The V gene end was trimmed by 4 bases and the J gene end by 5 bases; junction bases not matched to a gene: 5. The CDR3 length is 13 residues. CDR3 nucleotides: TGCAGCGTTGCAAGGGGGCCAGAAAACATTCAGTACTTC. It translates to CSVARGPENIQYF.

The rearrangement links TRBV3-1 to TRBJ1-4, with D perhaps matching TRBD1 (6 bases). This CDR3 comprises 15 residues. CDR1 is LGHDT, CDR2 YNNKEL, per germline (reference sequence). Trimming pared 3 bases from V and 3 bases from J, leaving 11 bases between. The CDR3 sequence is CASSHVQGANEKLFF. The CDR3 DNA is TGTGCCAGCAGCCATGTACAGGGCGCTAATGAAAAACTGTTTTTT.

The chain joins TRBV6-5 to TRBJ1-1; D not certain. Germline CDR1 reads MNHEY; CDR2 reads SVGAGI. The CDR3 length is 12 residues. Trimming removed 0 bases from V and 8 bases from J, with 7 bases in between. The DNA of the CDR3 is TGTGCCAGCAGTTACTCGACACTCGAAGCTTTCTTT. It yields the protein CASSYSTLEAFF.

This rearrangement joins TRBV7-2 to TRBJ2-5; D not certain. The CDR3 covers 14 residues. V was trimmed by 5 bases and J by 0 bases, leaving 10 bases between them. Per germline, CDR1 SGHTA and CDR2 FQGNSA. Written as DNA, the CDR3 is TGTGCCAGCAGCCAAGGGCTGTACCAAGAGACCCAGTACTTC. This encodes CASSQGLYQETQYF.

This clonotype was detected many times. This chain connects TRBV12-3 or TRBV12-4 to TRBJ2-4, with D possibly matching TRBD2 (5 bases). The length of the CDR3 is 14 residues. The V end was cut by 3 bases, the J end by 0 bases, with 6 bases between. The CDR3 DNA sequence: TGTGCCAGCAGTTTCGGGGTAGCCAAAAACATTCAGTACTTC. This encodes CASSFGVAKNIQYF.

This clonotype was observed a few times. V usage is TRBV12-3 or TRBV12-4 and J usage is TRBJ2-1, with D tentatively TRBD1 (5 bases). This CDR3 comprises 16 residues. Trimming left V 5 bases short and J 3 bases short, with 17 bases between. In DNA form, the CDR3 reads TGTGCCAGCAGTCCCTTAAAGGGGCTTAACTACAATGAGCAGTTCTTC. Its protein is CASSPLKGLNYNEQFF.

This clonotype was counted only a few times. The chain recombines TRBV10-3 with TRBJ2-1, with 12 bases fitting TRBD2. This CDR3 is built from 16 residues. The V segment lost 0 bases and the J segment 9 bases; nucleotides outside the gene matches: 6. The germline CDR1 and CDR2 sequences are ENHRY and SYGVKD. The chain's CDR3 is CAISESTSGGRGEQFF. CDR3 nucleotide sequence: TGTGCCATCAGTGAGTCGACTAGCGGGGGCCGGGGTGAGCAGTTCTTC.